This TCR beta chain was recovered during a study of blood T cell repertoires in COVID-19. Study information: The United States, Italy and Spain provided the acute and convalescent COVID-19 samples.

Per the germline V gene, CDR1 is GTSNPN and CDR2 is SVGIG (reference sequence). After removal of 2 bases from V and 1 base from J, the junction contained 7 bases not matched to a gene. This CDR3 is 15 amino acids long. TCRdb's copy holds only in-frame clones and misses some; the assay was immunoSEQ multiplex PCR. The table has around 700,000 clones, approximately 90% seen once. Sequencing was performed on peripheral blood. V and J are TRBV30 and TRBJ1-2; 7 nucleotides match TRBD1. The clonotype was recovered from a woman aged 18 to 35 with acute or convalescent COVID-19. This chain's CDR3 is CAWSPPTGSNYGYTF. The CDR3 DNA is TGTGCCTGGAGTCCCCCGACAGGGAGTAACTATGGCTACACCTTC.